This T cell receptor beta chain originates from a study of blood T cell repertoires in COVID-19. Study information: The origin of the acute and convalescent COVID-19 samples was the United States, Italy and Spain. From T cells, B-cell-depleted T cells, or PBMCs came the material, which was cDNA or gDNA.

Authors' processing steps: Reference gene primer amplification gave nucleated cell count estimates. Generated by immunoSEQ multiplex PCR, the TCRdb table keeps only in-frame clones and is missing some. V, J and clone size derive from that table, while D and trimming were established from the DNA sequence. The sample yields 540,000 or so clones, roughly nine tenths seen once. This clone appeared a single time. Seattle patient enrollment occurred during active infection, with longitudinal follow-up thereafter. The CDR3 is 16 amino acids. V lost 0 bases, J lost 4 bases, and 13 bases lay in between. Germline assignment: CDR1 SGHRS and CDR2 YFSETQ.

This sequence originates from a woman in her forties or fifties with COVID-19, enrolled during active disease. The chain couples TRBV5-1 to TRBJ1-4; TRBD1 is a possible D gene (5 bases). Sequencing was performed on peripheral blood. The CDR3: CASSLGLRGLNEKLFF. The DNA for the CDR3 is TGCGCCAGCAGCTTGGGCCTCCGGGGACTTAATGAAAAACTGTTTTTT. Full variable domain (outside the CDR3, taken from reference TRBV5-1 and TRBJ1-4): KAGVTQTPRYLIKTRGQQVTLSCSPISGHRSVSWYQQTPGQGLQFLFEYFSETQRNKGNFPGRFSGRQFSNSRSEMNVSTLELGDSALYLCASSLGLRGLNEKLFFGSGTQLSVL.